The clone carrying this T cell receptor beta chain came up a few times. Its antigen remains unidentified. The CDR3 is made up of 14 amino acids. V lost 6 bases and J lost 0, with 8 bases in between. Looked up from germline, CDR1 is MGHRA and CDR2 is YSYEKL. The data were obtained in a study of cytomegalovirus exposure and HLA in healthy donors. Overall study findings and caveats: Cytomegalovirus association was assigned to approximately 160 TCR beta chains. Fewer N-insertions (relative to the roughly 610-donor mean) were reportedly seen in an Asian-associated ancestry cluster in a later analysis. The majority of CMV-associated TCR beta chains were reported as apparently HLA-restricted in a later analysis.

With 60 Vbeta and 13 Jbeta primers, the PCR was carried out. TCRdb keeps only in-frame clones here, not all; method: immunoSEQ multiplex PCR. Of 100,000 or so clones detected, around 15% appear once; the ten largest clones hold more than 0.65%. V gene TRBV4-1 combines with J gene TRBJ2-2, with no clear D. Sequences were obtained from PBMCs. This receptor was obtained from a female donor in good health and CMV-seronegative. The CDR3 here is CASRPTPNTGELFF. CDR3 DNA: TGCGCCAGCAGGCCGACACCGAACACCGGGGAGCTGTTTTTT.